This T cell receptor beta chain emerged from a study of cytomegalovirus exposure and HLA in healthy donors (dated by TCRdb to the late 2010s). Concerning the study at large: An earlier analysis of some 620 of the donors reported 276 Gb of sequence data and 117 million unique TCR beta sequences obtained from approximately 180 million T cells. Rather than drawing on any new phenotypic data, the later analysis identified candidate immune exposures from TCR beta sequences and the way those sequences occurred across donors. An earlier analysis of some 600 of the donors applied high-throughput TCR beta sequencing to assess whether each TCR beta V gene segment acted as functional or pseudogenic. Roughly five DR-DQ haplotypes were treated as single units for association and clustering because of strong linkage in the cohort. Class I and class II HLA loci were covered by the typing at four-digit resolution. The study aimed to test whether cataloging public T cell receptors could reveal signatures of past pathogen exposure. Donor age, sex, ethnicity and CMV serostatus were compiled alongside the repertoire data. The genetic ancestry cluster associated with self-reported Caucasian donors included roughly four fifths of the 300 to 400 genotyped donors. A separate validation cohort of some 130 different subjects was used in addition to the approximately 700-subject first cohort. An early release that covered more than 550 HLA-typed donors contained about 300 gigabases of sequencing data and about 93 million unique TCR sequences. In a later analysis, previously published TCR beta repertoires from 600 to 850 donors were re-analyzed and high-resolution HLA genotyping was added so that TCR occurrence patterns could be studied. High-throughput TCR immunosequencing, statistical association of individual TCRs with disease status, and machine learning were combined to predict cytomegalovirus infection status. Typing coverage differed by locus: A, B, C, DRB1 and DQB1 were typed in about 629-630 donors, DQA1 in approximately 520, DPA1 in around 600, and DPB1 in approximately 450. Among roughly 400 genotyped donors of the cohort, an average of about 240,000 unique TCR beta nucleotide sequences was sequenced per donor, of which 15% to 20% were non-productive. All discovery cohort repertoires had been generated using a single sequencing platform. In a later genetic analysis, genome-wide SNP genotypes for about three fifths of the roughly 670 donors were used, and that subset was treated as a discovery cohort. Using immunosequencing, the study profiled T cell repertoires from 666 subjects and related those repertoires to cytomegalovirus serostatus.

The cohort consisted of 600 to 750 healthy bone marrow donors. At the time of sampling, all cohort members were nominally healthy, though unrecorded immune exposures were likely present. The donor tested CMV seronegative and was one of the 352 seronegative cohort members. Every donor gave a peripheral blood sample, and the peripheral blood mononuclear cells from that sample were used for TCR beta sequencing. Genomic DNA extraction from the blood cell samples was performed with the Qiagen DNeasy Blood Extraction Kit. A distance of 11 bases separates the germline ends of V and J, which lose 0 bases and 6 bases respectively. Based on the germline V gene, the CDR1 and CDR2 sequences are SGHRS and YFSETQ. Counted from cysteine to phenylalanine, this CDR3 has 14 amino acids. Just CDR3 DNA is preserved here, 42 bases in frame from base 1. Library method: the immunoSEQ multiplex PCR assay. For the multiplex PCR, a mixture combining 60 forward primers for TCR Vbeta segments and 13 reverse primers for TCR Jbeta segments was used. A multiplex PCR assay on genomic DNA amplified the CDR3 region of rearranged TCR beta genes. The Illumina HiSeq System was used to sequence the amplified TCR beta libraries as 87-base-pair reads. Turning to the authors' computational methods: In a later analysis, roughly 80 million unique TCR beta chains were counted across the roughly 610 repertoires, and roughly 9.9 million of these chains were shared by at least two donors. Raw reads were error-corrected and collapsed into unique sequences with a nearest-neighbor algorithm that merged closely related sequences to remove PCR and sequencing errors. To assign V, D and J gene segments, CDR3 sequences were aligned to IMGT reference sequences. For a sequence to be retained, at least a six-nucleotide match to both a V gene segment and a J gene segment was required. Rearrangements were classified as productive when the CDR3 lacked stop codons and remained in frame with V and J, and all other rearrangements were classified as non-productive. CDR3 was defined according to IMGT convention as the region running from the second conserved V-encoded cysteine to the conserved J-encoded phenylalanine. Sequences without an unambiguous match to a single V gene segment were excluded from the earlier analysis of about 600 of the donors. An earlier analysis of several hundred of the donors called V segments functional above 56.7% productive rearrangements and segregating when the between-donor standard deviation exceeded 5%. To diagnose cytomegalovirus status from the catalog of TCR beta chain sequences, a statistical classification framework was built. In a later analysis, TCR nucleotide sequences were compared against IMGT/GENE-DB human TR gene sequences so that V and J genes could be assigned. The TCRdist pipeline was used in a later analysis to assign CDR3 sequences and most-parsimonious VDJ recombination scenarios. In a later analysis, every TCR beta chain was defined by the combination of its CDR3 amino acid sequence and its V-gene family, and reads without a unique V-gene family were dropped. To address suspected cross-contamination and a sequencing artifact, a later analysis removed some 620 highly shared, low-generation-probability nucleotide sequences. A later analysis calculated a clonal expansion index for each public chain from normalized within-repertoire ranks of inferred template counts. Generation probabilities in a later analysis came from a VDJ recombination model fitted to out-of-frame rearrangements, and those results were checked against IGoR. In a later analysis, TCR-TCR, TCR-HLA and TCR-CMV co-occurrence was scored with hypergeometric tests, and a repertoire-size bias correction was applied to TCR pairs. In a later analysis, false discovery rates were estimated by permuting HLA or CMV assignments 20 times. A later analysis grouped co-occurring TCRs with DBSCAN, adding TCRdist sequence similarity when clustering within HLA-allele-positive subsets. For co-occurrence clustering, repertoires with fewer than 30,000 or more than 120,000 public chains were excluded, along with five repertoires with anomalous nucleotide sharing. Held by TCRdb, this immuneACCESS table contains in-frame sequences only and omits some clones. Under half of the omission traces to an unresolved V gene where checked; the cause of the rest is unknown. The V and J calls and clone size are taken from that table; D and trimming were inferred from the DNA. Present in this sample are about 120,000 clones, approximately 80% of which were seen just once. 3.4% of the sample goes to the ten largest clones.

Broader findings and caveats from the paper: A later analysis found that HLA-associated TCR beta chains were more clonally expanded and had lower generation probabilities than equally common non-associated chains. For the cohort, immune exposure information was limited to CMV serostatus. This cohort had only TCR beta chains sequenced, and the lack of alpha or paired-chain data limited which features could be detected. Linkage disequilibrium might explain the correlated functional status among segregating V segments, but an unknown experimental factor could not be excluded. In a later analysis, most CMV-associated TCR beta chains were found to appear HLA-restricted, with HLA associations seemingly driven largely by CMV exposure. A later genetic analysis associated a missense DCLRE1C variant with V-gene and J-gene trimming of TCR beta chains, and an independent cohort replicated the association. A cluster of highly shared sequence variants was judged likely to be a technical artifact of the sequencing pipeline. Some IMGT-functional V segments, including TRBV6-2 and TRBV6-3, could not be distinguished by the 87-base-pair reads and were therefore excluded. At a false discovery rate of 0.05, a later analysis linked about 17,000 TCR beta sequences to specific HLA alleles. A later genetic analysis reported fewer N-insertions in productive TCRs among donors in an Asian-associated ancestry cluster than the approximately 700-donor mean. A total of some 180 TCR beta chains were listed by the study as associated with cytomegalovirus. Strong co-occurrence of HLA alleles, especially DR and DQ, made assigning TCR associations to individual alleles difficult. The classifier was reported to diagnose cytomegalovirus status with high specificity and sensitivity in both the original cohort and the validation cohort. Broadly in line with IMGT annotations, most TCR beta V segments showed up in productive rearrangements about 90% or about 30% of the time in an earlier analysis of 450 to 750 of the donors. A further reported finding was that TCR beta sequences accurately predicted the HLA-A and HLA-B alleles for most subjects in the first cohort. Most TCR sequences were seen in very few donors, while some public TCRs were found in many individuals. A few of the identified cytomegalovirus-associated TCR beta chains were confirmed in vitro to be specific for cytomegalovirus antigens. Roughly uniform sequencing depth across donors was assumed in presence/absence analyses, although this assumption may not hold. According to a later analysis, TCR association rates differed among HLA loci, with DRB1 alleles showing the most associated TCRs and HLA-C alleles showing the fewest. A later analysis reported that several top co-occurrence clusters appeared linked to parvovirus B19, influenza, CMV and Epstein-Barr virus. According to the authors, the approach could potentially be generalized to other disease states and immunological phenotypes. HLA typing was unavailable for some donors at each locus, so association tests used only the typed subset. Because counts were too low, roughly 16 rarely observed V segments, including chromosome 9 orphons, were left out of the earlier analysis of some 640 of the donors.

As to this clone: No antigen is known for it. No clone much larger than this one lies a single base away; base qualities are absent.

Material: PBMCs. This clonotype was sampled from a man in his thirties or forties in good health and CMV-seronegative. Rearrangement joined TRBV5-1 to TRBJ2-3, with no confidently assigned D gene. The nucleotide sequence reads as follows: TGCGCCAGCAGCTTGGGGCAGAAATCCGATACGCAGTATTTT. It encodes CASSLGQKSDTQYF.